Shown below are 30 T cell receptor beta chains from a single sample sequenced in a study of CXCR3-negative and CXCR3-positive naive CD8 T cells. The TRB libraries of cDNA were built by UMI-labeled 5' RACE. TCRdb re-called the 5' RACE reads and catalogs CDR3 proteins one per entry, DNA excluded. This sample's table reports about 81,000 distinct CDR3 sequences. The specimen was naive CXCR3- CD8+ T cells from blood. Indicated subset: CD45RO-CCR7+CD27+CD95- naive CD8+ T cells lacking CXCR3 (TNR3-). These receptors all stem from a human donor in good health. Some clones in this sample may be carry-over from other donors' samples.

The chain uses TRBV11-3 and TRBJ2-1; the TRBD1 assignment by TCRdb is unverifiable without DNA. The CDR3 covers 15 residues. Germline values: CDR1 SGHNT, CDR2 YENEEA. The CDR3 loop reads CASSAEGGAGNEQFF.

This rearrangement joins TRBV7-9 to TRBJ2-1; TCRdb designates TRBD1, a call that cannot be tested without DNA. The CDR3 is 17 residues long. CDR1 and CDR2 (germline): SEHNR, FQNEAQ (reference sequence). CDR3 sequence: CASSPASGQGVSDEQFF.

V usage is TRBV29-1 and J usage is TRBJ2-7; TCRdb selects TRBD2, and the lack of DNA leaves this call unchecked. This CDR3 region has 14 residues. Germline V gene sequence: CDR1 SQVTM, CDR2 ANQGSEA. CDR3 sequence: CSVDWEGPAYEQYF.

The chain joins TRBV6-6 to TRBJ2-3; TCRdb gives TRBD2 as the D gene, but with no DNA this cannot be confirmed. In germline, CDR1 is MNHNY, CDR2 SVGAGI (reference sequence). The CDR3 consists of 14 residues. CDR3 region: CASTRAGVTDTQYF.

The CDR3 region is CASSLKNIQYF. The chain employs TRBV7-2 and TRBJ2-4. Germline V lookup: CDR1 SGHTA, CDR2 FQGNSA. The CDR3 runs to 11 residues.

The J gene is TRBJ2-1, the V gene TRBV25-1. Per the germline V gene, CDR1 is MGHDK and CDR2 is SYGVNS. The CDR3 loop spans 16 amino acids. The CDR3 protein is CASSQIAVNSYNEQFF. Full variable domain (missing parts from reference TRBV25-1 and TRBJ2-1): EADIYQTPRYLVIGTGKKITLECSQTMGHDKMYWYQQDPGMELHLIHYSYGVNSTEKGDLSSESTVSRIRTEHFPLTLESARPSHTSQYLCASSQIAVNSYNEQFFGPGTRLTVL.

The V call is TRBV7-9, the J call TRBJ2-1; the D gene TCRdb calls, TRBD1, cannot be checked with no DNA. Germline loops: CDR1 SEHNR, CDR2 FQNEAQ (reference sequence). The CDR3 sequence is 15 residues long. The CDR3 here is CASSLVPDRDDEQFF.

The V call is TRBV12-3 or TRBV12-4, the J call TRBJ1-1; absent DNA, TCRdb's TRBD1 call cannot be checked. This CDR3 region has 14 residues. Here the CDR3 reads CASSLRGQGFEAFF.

The V call is TRBV12-3 or TRBV12-4, the J call TRBJ2-3; TCRdb reports TRBD1, a call that lacks DNA to check it against. This CDR3 contains 14 residues. The CDR3 loop is CASTTGPPGDTQYF.

This chain links TRBV7-9 with TRBJ2-5. The germline V gene encodes CDR1 SEHNR and CDR2 FQNEAQ (reference sequence). The CDR3 is made up of 13 amino acids. This chain's CDR3 is CASLEDGVVTQYF. Combining the CDR3 with reference TRBV7-9 and TRBJ2-5 gives the whole variable domain DTGVSQNPRHKITKRGQNVTFRCDPISEHNRLYWYRQTLGQGPEFLTYFQNEAQLEKSRLLSDRFSAERPKGSFSTLEIQRTEQGDSAMYLCASLEDGVVTQYFGPGTRLLVL.

The V and J genes are TRBV20-1 and TRBJ2-1; with no DNA, the TCRdb D assignment of TRBD2 cannot be verified. The CDR3 spans 17 residues. Looked up from germline, CDR1 is DFQATT and CDR2 is SNEGSKA (reference sequence). The chain's CDR3 is CSASEGLAGVVYNEQFF.

The chain has TRBV29-1 and TRBJ1-2; the D call from TCRdb, TRBD1, cannot be confirmed without DNA. Germline lookup yields CDR1 SQVTM and CDR2 ANQGSEA. The CDR3 consists of 16 residues. CDR3 region: CSDLIPGRTEGYGYTF.

The chain links TRBV7-9 to TRBJ2-1; TCRdb gives TRBD1 as the D gene, but with no DNA this cannot be confirmed. Germline V CDR1 and CDR2: SEHNR, FQNEAQ (reference sequence). The CDR3 contains 12 residues. Here the CDR3 reads CASTTPRNEQFF.

This rearrangement joins TRBV2 to TRBJ2-1. Germline V gene lookup returns CDR1 SNHLY and CDR2 FYNNEI. The CDR3 runs 14 residues. CDR3 protein: CASSTGQSGDEQFF.

This chain connects TRBV7-9 to TRBJ2-2. Per germline, CDR1 SEHNR and CDR2 FQNEAQ (reference sequence). The CDR3 is 16 residues long. CDR3 sequence: CASSLATASSTGELFF.

The chain recombines TRBV4-1 with TRBJ2-7; the TCRdb D gene call, TRBD1, has no DNA to confirm it. This CDR3 comprises 18 residues. CDR1 is MGHRA and CDR2 is YSYEKL in the germline V gene. The CDR3 sequence: CASSQDMVAGGLSYEQYF.

The chain has TRBV29-1 and TRBJ1-2; TCRdb lists TRBD1, though no DNA is available to test this call. The germline gives CDR1 SQVTM, CDR2 ANQGSEA. CDR3 length equals 13 residues. The CDR3 sequence: CSVDTGWGYGYTF.

The V call is TRBV7-2, the J call TRBJ1-5. The CDR3 has 18 amino acids. Germline CDR1 is SGHTA and CDR2 is FQGNSA. The chain's CDR3 is CASSFSLTEVGLGQPQHF. Together with reference TRBV7-2 and TRBJ1-5, the CDR3 gives the full variable domain: GAGVSQSPSNKVTEKGKDVELRCDPISGHTALYWYRQSLGQGLEFLIYFQGNSAPDKSGLPSDRFSAERTGGSVSTLTIQRTQQEDSAVYLCASSFSLTEVGLGQPQHFGDGTRLSIL.

The chain couples TRBV7-6 to TRBJ2-5; TCRdb reports TRBD1, a call that lacks DNA to check it against. CDR3 length: 13 residues. Germline V lookup: CDR1 SGHVS, CDR2 FNYEAQ. CDR3 sequence reads: CASSWGVVETQYF.

The chain uses TRBV28 and TRBJ1-2; TCRdb reports TRBD1, a call that lacks DNA to check it against. Germline lookup yields CDR1 MDHEN and CDR2 SYDVKM. The CDR3 loop spans 16 amino acids. The CDR3 sequence is CASSFLPQGDNYGYTF.

V is TRBV6-4 and J is TRBJ2-3; TCRdb selects TRBD2, and the lack of DNA leaves this call unchecked. The CDR3 consists of 15 residues. From germline, CDR1 is MRHNA and CDR2 SNTAGT. The CDR3 here is CASSASGGATDTQYF.

This rearrangement joins TRBV29-1 to TRBJ2-3; TCRdb lists TRBD1, though no DNA is available to test this call. The CDR3 has 15 amino acids. The germline gives CDR1 SQVTM, CDR2 ANQGSEA. The chain's CDR3 is CSALRSGAFTDTQYF.

This rearrangement joins TRBV2 to TRBJ2-7. This CDR3 comprises 13 residues. Germline V gene lookup returns CDR1 SNHLY and CDR2 FYNNEI. The CDR3 spells CASSYSASYEQYF.

The chain has TRBV29-1 and TRBJ2-7; TCRdb outputs TRBD1, but without DNA this stays unchecked. Germline V CDR1 and CDR2: SQVTM, ANQGSEA. The CDR3 loop spans 14 amino acids. CDR3 region: CSADAGTGAYEQYF.

CDR3 in amino acids: CASSLTGTGEYEQFF. The genes are TRBV7-9 and TRBJ2-1; the D call of TRBD1 rests on TCRdb alone, since no DNA is present to check it. CDR1 and CDR2 from the germline V gene are SEHNR and FQNEAQ (reference sequence). The CDR3 is made up of 15 amino acids.

The chain recombines TRBV29-1 with TRBJ2-1. From germline, CDR1 is SQVTM and CDR2 ANQGSEA. This CDR3 contains 13 residues. CDR3 amino acids: CSVGVTPYNEQFF.

The V gene is TRBV4-3, the J gene TRBJ1-2; as DNA is missing, the TRBD1 call by TCRdb cannot be tested. Germline V lookup: CDR1 LGHNA, CDR2 YSLEER. The CDR3 contains 15 residues. This chain's CDR3 is CASSQDSDRYLGYTF.

The chain employs TRBV28 and TRBJ2-1; the TCRdb D gene call, TRBD1, has no DNA to confirm it. CDR1 and CDR2 (germline): MDHEN, SYDVKM. The CDR3 runs 12 residues. The CDR3 here is CASSLLGDEQFF.

This chain links TRBV7-9 with TRBJ1-2. CDR3 length: 11 residues. Germline V lookup: CDR1 SEHNR, CDR2 FQNEAQ (reference sequence). This chain's CDR3 is CASTLDDGYTF.

V is TRBV29-1 and J is TRBJ2-7. Germline loops: CDR1 SQVTM, CDR2 ANQGSEA. This CDR3 comprises 12 residues. The CDR3 reads CSVVTQTYEQYF.